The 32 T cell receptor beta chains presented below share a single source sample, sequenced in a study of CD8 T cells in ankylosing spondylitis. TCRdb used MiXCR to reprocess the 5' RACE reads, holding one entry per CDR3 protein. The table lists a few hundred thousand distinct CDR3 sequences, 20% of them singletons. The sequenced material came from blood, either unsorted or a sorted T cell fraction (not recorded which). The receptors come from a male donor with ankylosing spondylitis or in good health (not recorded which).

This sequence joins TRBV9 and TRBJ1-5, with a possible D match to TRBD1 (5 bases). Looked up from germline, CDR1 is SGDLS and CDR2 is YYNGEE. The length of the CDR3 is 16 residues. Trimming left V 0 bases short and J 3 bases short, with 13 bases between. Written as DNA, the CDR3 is TGTGCCAGCAGCGTAGGAACAGGAAGCGTCAATCAGCCCCAGCATTTT. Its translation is CASSVGTGSVNQPQHF.

The CDR3 region is CASSFTSQETQYF. CDR3 coding DNA: TGCGCCAGCAGCTTTACGTCTCAAGAGACCCAGTACTTC. The J gene is TRBJ2-5, the V gene TRBV5-1; D call uncertain. The CDR3 sequence is 13 residues long. V lost 2 bases to trimming and J lost 2 bases, with 7 bases between them. Germline V gene lookup returns CDR1 SGHRS and CDR2 YFSETQ. The complete variable domain, with remaining parts taken from reference TRBV5-1 and TRBJ2-5, reads KAGVTQTPRYLIKTRGQQVTLSCSPISGHRSVSWYQQTPGQGLQFLFEYFSETQRNKGNFPGRFSGRQFSNSRSEMNVSTLELGDSALYLCASSFTSQETQYFGPGTRLLVL.

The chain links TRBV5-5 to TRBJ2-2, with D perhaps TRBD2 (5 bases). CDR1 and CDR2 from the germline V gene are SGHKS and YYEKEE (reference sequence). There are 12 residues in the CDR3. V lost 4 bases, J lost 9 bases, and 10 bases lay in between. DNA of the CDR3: TGTGCCAGCAGCCCGGAGGACTGGGAGCTGTTTTTT. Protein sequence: CASSPEDWELFF. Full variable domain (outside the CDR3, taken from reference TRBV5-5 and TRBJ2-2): DAGVTQSPTHLIKTRGQQVTLRCSPISGHKSVSWYQQVLGQGPQFIFQYYEKEERGRGNFPDRFSARQFPNYSSELNVNALLLGDSALYLCASSPEDWELFFGEGSRLTVL.

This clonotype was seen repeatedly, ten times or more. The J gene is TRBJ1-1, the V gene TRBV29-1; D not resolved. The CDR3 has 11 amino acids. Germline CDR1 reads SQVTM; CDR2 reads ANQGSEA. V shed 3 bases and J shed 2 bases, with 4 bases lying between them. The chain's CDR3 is CSVDPNTEAFF. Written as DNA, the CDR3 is TGCAGCGTTGACCCAAACACTGAAGCTTTCTTT.

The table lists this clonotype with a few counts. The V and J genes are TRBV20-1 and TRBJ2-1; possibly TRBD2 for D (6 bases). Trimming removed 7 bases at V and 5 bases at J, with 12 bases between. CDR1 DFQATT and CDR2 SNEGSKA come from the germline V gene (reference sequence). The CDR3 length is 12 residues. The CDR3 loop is CSGGEQHNEQFF. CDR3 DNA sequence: TGCAGTGGGGGGGAGCAGCACAATGAGCAGTTCTTC.

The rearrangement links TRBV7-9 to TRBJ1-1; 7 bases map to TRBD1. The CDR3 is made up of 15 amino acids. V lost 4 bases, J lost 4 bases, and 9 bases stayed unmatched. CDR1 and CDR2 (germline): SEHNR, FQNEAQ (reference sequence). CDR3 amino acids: CASSWFRQGGTEAFF. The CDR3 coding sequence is TGTGCCAGCAGCTGGTTTAGACAGGGCGGCACTGAAGCTTTCTTT.

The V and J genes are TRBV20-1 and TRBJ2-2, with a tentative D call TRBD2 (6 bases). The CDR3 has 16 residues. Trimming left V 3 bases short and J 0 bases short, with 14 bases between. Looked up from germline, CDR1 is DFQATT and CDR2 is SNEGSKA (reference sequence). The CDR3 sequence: CSARGPGGSNTGELFF. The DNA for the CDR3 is TGCAGTGCTAGGGGTCCCGGGGGATCGAACACCGGGGAGCTGTTTTTT.

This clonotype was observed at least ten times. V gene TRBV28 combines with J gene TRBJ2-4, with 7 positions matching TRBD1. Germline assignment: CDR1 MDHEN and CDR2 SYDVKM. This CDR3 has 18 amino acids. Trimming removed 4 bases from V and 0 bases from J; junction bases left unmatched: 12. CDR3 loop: CASSWDSLGSKAKNIQYF. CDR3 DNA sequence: TGTGCCAGCAGTTGGGACAGTTTGGGAAGTAAAGCCAAAAACATTCAGTACTTC.

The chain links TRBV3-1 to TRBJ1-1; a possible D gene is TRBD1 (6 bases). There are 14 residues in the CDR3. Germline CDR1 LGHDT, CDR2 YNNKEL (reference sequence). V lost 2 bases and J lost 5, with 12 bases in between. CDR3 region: CASSQRGMGTEAFF. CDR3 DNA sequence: TGTGCCAGCAGCCAAAGGGGGATGGGGACTGAAGCTTTCTTT.

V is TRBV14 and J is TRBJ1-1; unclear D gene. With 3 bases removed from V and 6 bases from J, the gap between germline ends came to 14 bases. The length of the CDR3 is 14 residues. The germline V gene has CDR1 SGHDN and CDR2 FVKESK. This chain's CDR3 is CASSHRASWAEAFF. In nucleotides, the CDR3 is TGTGCCAGCAGCCACCGGGCCTCATGGGCTGAAGCTTTCTTT.

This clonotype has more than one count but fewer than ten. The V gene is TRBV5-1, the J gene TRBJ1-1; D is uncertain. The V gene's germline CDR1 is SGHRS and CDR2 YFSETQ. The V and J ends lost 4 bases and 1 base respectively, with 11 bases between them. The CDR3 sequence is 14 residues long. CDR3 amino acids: CASSPPGGNTEAFF. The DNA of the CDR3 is TGCGCCAGCAGCCCCCCCGGAGGGAACACTGAAGCTTTCTTT.

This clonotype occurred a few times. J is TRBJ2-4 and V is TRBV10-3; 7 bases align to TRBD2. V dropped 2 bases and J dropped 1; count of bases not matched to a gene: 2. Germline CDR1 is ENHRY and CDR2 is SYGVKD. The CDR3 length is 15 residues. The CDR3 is CAISEGSGAKNIQYF. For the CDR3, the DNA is TGTGCCATCAGTGAGGGTAGCGGGGCCAAAAACATTCAGTACTTC.

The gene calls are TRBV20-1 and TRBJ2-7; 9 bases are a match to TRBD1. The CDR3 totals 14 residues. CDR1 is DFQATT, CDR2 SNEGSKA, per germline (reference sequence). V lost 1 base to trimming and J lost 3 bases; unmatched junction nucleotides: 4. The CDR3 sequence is CSARGTGDYYEQYV. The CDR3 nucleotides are TGCAGTGCTAGAGGGACAGGGGACTACTACGAGCAGTACGTC.

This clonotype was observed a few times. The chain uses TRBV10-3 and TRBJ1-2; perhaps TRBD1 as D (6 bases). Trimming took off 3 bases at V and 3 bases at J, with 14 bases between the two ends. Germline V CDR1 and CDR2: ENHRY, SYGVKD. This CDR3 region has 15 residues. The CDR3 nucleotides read TGTGCCATCAGTGAAGGTGGGGGCAGAGACTATGGCTACACCTTC. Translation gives CAISEGGGRDYGYTF.

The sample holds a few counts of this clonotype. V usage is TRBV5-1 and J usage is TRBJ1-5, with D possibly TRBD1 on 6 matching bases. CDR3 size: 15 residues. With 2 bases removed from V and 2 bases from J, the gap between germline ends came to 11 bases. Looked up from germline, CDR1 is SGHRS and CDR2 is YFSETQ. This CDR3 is CASSFDGGGNQPQHF. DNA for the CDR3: TGCGCCAGCAGCTTCGACGGGGGCGGCAATCAGCCCCAGCATTTT.

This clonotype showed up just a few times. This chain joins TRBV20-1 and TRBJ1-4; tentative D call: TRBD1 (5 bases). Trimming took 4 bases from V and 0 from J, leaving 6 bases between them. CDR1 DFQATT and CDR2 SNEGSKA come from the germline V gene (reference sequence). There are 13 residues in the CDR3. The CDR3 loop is CSAMGATNEKLFF. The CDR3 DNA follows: TGCAGTGCTATGGGGGCAACTAATGAAAAACTGTTTTTT.

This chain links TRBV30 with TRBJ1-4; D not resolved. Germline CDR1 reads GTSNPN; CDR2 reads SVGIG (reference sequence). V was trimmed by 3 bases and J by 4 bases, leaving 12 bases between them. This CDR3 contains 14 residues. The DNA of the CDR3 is TGTGCCTGGAGCTCCGGAGAGGGTAATGAAAAACTGTTTTTT. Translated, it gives CAWSSGEGNEKLFF.

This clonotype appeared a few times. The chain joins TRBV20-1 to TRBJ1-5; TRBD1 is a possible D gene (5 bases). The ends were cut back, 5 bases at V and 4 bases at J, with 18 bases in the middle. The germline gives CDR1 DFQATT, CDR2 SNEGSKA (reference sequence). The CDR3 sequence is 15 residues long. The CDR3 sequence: CSAGGLGGLNQPQHF. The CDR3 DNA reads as TGCAGTGCTGGGGGGTTGGGGGGGTTGAATCAGCCCCAGCATTTT.

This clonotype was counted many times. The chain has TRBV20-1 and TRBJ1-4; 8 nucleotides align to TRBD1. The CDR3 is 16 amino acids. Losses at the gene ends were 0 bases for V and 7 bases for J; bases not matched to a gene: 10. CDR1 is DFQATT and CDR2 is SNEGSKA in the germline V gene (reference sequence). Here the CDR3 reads CSARDYRGYSGEKLFF. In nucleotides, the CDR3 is TGCAGTGCTAGAGATTACAGGGGGTATTCTGGTGAAAAACTGTTTTTT.

CDR3 nucleotides: TGCAGCGTGTCGGACAGCTGGGTCGCTTTCTTT. Encoded protein: CSVSDSWVAFF. The genes are TRBV29-1 and TRBJ1-1; tentatively, D is TRBD1 (6 bases). This CDR3 contains 11 residues. Deletions cut 6 bases from V and 11 bases from J, with 16 bases between. The germline gives CDR1 SQVTM, CDR2 ANQGSEA.

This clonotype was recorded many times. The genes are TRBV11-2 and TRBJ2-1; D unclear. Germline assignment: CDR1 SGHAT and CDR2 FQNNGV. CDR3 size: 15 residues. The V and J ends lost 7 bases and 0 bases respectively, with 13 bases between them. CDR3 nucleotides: TGTGCCAGCACCACCTATCGAAGCTCCTACAATGAGCAGTTCTTC. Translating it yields CASTTYRSSYNEQFF.

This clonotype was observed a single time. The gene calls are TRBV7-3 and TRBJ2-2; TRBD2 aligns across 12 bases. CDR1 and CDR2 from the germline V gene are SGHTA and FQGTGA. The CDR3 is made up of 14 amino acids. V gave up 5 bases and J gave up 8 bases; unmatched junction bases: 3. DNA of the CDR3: TGTGCCAGCAGCAAGACTAGCGGGAGTGGGGAGCTGTTTTTT. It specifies CASSKTSGSGELFF.

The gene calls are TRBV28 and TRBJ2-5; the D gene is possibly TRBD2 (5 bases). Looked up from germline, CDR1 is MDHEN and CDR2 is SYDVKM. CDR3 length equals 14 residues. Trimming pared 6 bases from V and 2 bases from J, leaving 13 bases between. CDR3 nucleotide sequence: TGTGCCAGCAGCATTCTGACGGGGCAAGAGACCCAGTACTTC. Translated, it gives CASSILTGQETQYF. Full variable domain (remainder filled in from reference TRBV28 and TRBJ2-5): DVKVTQSSRYLVKRTGEKVFLECVQDMDHENMFWYRQDPGLGLRLIYFSYDVKMKEKGDIPEGYSVSREKKERFSLILESASTNQTSMYLCASSILTGQETQYFGPGTRLLVL.

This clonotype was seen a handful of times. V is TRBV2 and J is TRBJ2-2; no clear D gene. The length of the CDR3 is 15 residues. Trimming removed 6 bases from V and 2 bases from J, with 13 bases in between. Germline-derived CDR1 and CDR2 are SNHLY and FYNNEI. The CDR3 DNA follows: TGTGCCAGCAGGGGGTACGAACCTAACACCGGGGAGCTGTTTTTT. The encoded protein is CASRGYEPNTGELFF.

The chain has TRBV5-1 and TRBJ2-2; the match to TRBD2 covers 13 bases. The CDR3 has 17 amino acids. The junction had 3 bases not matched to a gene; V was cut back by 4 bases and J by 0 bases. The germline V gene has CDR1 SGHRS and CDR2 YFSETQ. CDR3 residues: CASSPGLAGSNTGELFF. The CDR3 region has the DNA TGCGCCAGCAGCCCGGGACTAGCGGGATCGAACACCGGGGAGCTGTTTTTT.

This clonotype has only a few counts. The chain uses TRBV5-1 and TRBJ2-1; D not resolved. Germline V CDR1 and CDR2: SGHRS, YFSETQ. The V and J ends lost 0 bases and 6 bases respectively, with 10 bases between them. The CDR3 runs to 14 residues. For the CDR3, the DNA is TGCGCCAGCAGCTTGGAACCCGTAGGCAATGAGCAGTTCTTC. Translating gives CASSLEPVGNEQFF.

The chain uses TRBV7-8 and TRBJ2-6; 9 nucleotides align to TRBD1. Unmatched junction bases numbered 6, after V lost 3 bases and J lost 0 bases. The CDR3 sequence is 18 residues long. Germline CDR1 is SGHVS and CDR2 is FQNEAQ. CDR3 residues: CASSFRDRVASGANVLTF. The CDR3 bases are TGTGCCAGCAGCTTCCGGGACAGGGTTGCCTCTGGGGCCAACGTCCTGACTTTC.

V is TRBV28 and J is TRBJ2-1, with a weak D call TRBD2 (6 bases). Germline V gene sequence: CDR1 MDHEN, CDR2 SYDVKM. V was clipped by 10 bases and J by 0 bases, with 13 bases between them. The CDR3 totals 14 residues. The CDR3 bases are TGTGCCACCAAGTCTAGCGACTCCTACAATGAGCAGTTCTTC. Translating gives CATKSSDSYNEQFF.

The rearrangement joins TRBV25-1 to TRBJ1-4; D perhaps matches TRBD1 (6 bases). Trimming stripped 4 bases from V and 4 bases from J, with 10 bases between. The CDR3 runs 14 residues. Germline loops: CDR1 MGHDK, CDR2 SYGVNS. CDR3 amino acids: CASSGGAINEKLFF. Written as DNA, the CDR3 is TGTGCCAGCAGTGGGGGGGCGATTAATGAAAAACTGTTTTTT.

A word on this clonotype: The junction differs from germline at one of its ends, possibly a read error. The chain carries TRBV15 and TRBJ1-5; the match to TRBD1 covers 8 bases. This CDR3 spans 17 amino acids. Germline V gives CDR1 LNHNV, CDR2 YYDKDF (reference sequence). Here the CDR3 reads CATSREEDRGGNQPQHF. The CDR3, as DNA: TGTGCCACTAGCAGAGAGGAAGACAGGGGCGGCAATCAGCCCCAGCATTTT.

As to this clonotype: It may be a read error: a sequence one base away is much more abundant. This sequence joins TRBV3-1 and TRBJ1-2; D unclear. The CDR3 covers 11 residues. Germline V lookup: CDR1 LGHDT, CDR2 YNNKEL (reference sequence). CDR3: CTSSSIYGYTF. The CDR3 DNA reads TGTACCAGCAGCAGTATCTATGGCTACACCTTC.

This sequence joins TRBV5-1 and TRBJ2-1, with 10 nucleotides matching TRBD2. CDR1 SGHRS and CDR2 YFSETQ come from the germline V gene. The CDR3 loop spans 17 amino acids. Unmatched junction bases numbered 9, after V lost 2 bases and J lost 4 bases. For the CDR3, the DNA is TGCGCCAGCAGCTTCGGTCTAGCGGGAGTATCGTACAATGAGCAGTTCTTC. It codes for CASSFGLAGVSYNEQFF.